Each of the 14 T cell receptor beta chains below was sequenced from the same sample in a study of shared clonotypes between healthy human individuals. The method was immunoSEQ multiplex PCR; TCRdb's version includes in-frame clones alone and lacks a portion of them. The sample includes about 1.5 million clones, about 98% of them seen just once. Sequencing was done on a sample of naive CD4+ T cells sorted from blood. Subset in this sample: CD45RA+ positively selected. The receptors were gathered from a man under 40 in good health.

About this clone itself: The sample holds other DNA sequences that translate to the same CDR3. The V gene is TRBV9, the J gene TRBJ1-1; no firm D call. There are 14 residues in the CDR3. Germline values: CDR1 SGDLS, CDR2 YYNGEE. With 0 bases removed from V and 1 base from J, the gap between germline ends came to 7 bases. In DNA form, the CDR3 reads TGTGCCAGCAGCGTAGGGACGGAGAACACTGAAGCTTTCTTT. It codes for CASSVGTENTEAFF.

The chain has TRBV5-4 and TRBJ2-1; 9 bases map to TRBD2. Trimming at V came to 1 base and at J to 6 bases, leaving 8 bases not matched to a gene. Germline-derived CDR1 and CDR2 are SGHNT and YYREEE (reference sequence). The CDR3 is 16 amino acids. CDR3 nucleotide sequence: TGTGCCAGCAGCTTGTCGGTAGCGGGAGTCATCAATGAGCAGTTCTTC. Translation gives CASSLSVAGVINEQFF.

This sequence joins TRBV28 and TRBJ2-3; tentative D call: TRBD1 (5 bases). Germline V gene data show CDR1 as MDHEN and CDR2 as SYDVKM. The CDR3 runs to 14 residues. The germline V and J ends were trimmed by 7 bases and 4 bases, with 15 bases remaining between them. The CDR3 DNA is TGTGCCAGCAAAGAAGGGGCAGGGCCAGATACGCAGTATTTT. Translated: CASKEGAGPDTQYF.

J is TRBJ2-7 and V is TRBV4-3, with 8 bases fitting TRBD2. This CDR3 is 17 amino acids long. V shed 1 base and J 4 bases; nucleotides not matched to a gene: 12. The V gene's germline CDR1 is LGHNA and CDR2 YSLEER. CDR3 loop: CASSQVRTGTSEYEQYF. As DNA, the CDR3 is TGCGCCAGCAGCCAAGTTCGAACCGGGACTAGTGAGTACGAGCAGTACTTC.

This chain uses TRBV19 with TRBJ2-4; TRBD2 matches 7 bases. V was pared by 7 bases and J by 0 bases, with 6 bases of the junction left unmatched. Germline CDR1 reads LNHDA; CDR2 reads SQIVND (reference sequence). The CDR3 consists of 15 residues. The CDR3 nucleotides are TGTGCCAGTACTAGGGCGGGAGTAGCCAAAAACATTCAGTACTTC. Translated, it gives CASTRAGVAKNIQYF.

This rearrangement joins TRBV18 to TRBJ2-3, with 9 bases aligning to TRBD2. Germline V gene sequence: CDR1 KGHSH, CDR2 LQKENI. The CDR3 consists of 16 residues. Losses at the gene ends were 1 base for V and 0 bases for J; bases not matched to a gene: 2. CDR3 loop: CASSPRLAGSTDTQYF. In DNA, the CDR3 is TGTGCCAGCTCACCACGGCTAGCGGGAAGCACAGATACGCAGTATTTT.

The J gene is TRBJ2-1, the V gene TRBV12-5, with 9 bases that match TRBD2. V was pared by 8 bases and J by 5 bases, with 7 bases of the junction left unmatched. CDR1 is LGHNT and CDR2 is FRNRAP in the germline V gene. This CDR3 contains 14 residues. The CDR3 sequence: CASRASGTDNEQFF. The CDR3 DNA sequence: TGTGCTAGTAGAGCTAGCGGGACGGACAATGAGCAGTTCTTC. The full variable domain, with the rest looked up from reference TRBV12-5 and TRBJ2-1, is DARVTQTPRHKVTEMGQEVTMRCQPILGHNTVFWYRQTMMQGLELLAYFRNRAPLDDSGMPKDRFSAEMPDATLATLKIQPSEPRDSAVYFCASRASGTDNEQFFGPGTRLTVL.

The gene calls are TRBV6-5 and TRBJ2-1; D is unresolved. Germline V CDR1 and CDR2: MNHEY, SVGAGI. This CDR3 comprises 12 residues. V dropped 7 bases and J dropped 7 bases, with 11 bases sitting between them. This CDR3 reads CASKDVANEQFF. The CDR3 DNA reads as TGTGCCAGCAAGGACGTTGCAAATGAGCAGTTCTTC.

This chain connects TRBV5-1 to TRBJ1-5; D is unresolved. The V end lost 0 bases, the J end lost 0 bases, and 7 bases lay between the germline ends. The germline gives CDR1 SGHRS, CDR2 YFSETQ. The CDR3 is 15 amino acids. This chain's CDR3 is CASSLAADSNQPQHF. The CDR3 nucleotides are TGCGCCAGCAGCTTGGCGGCGGATAGCAATCAGCCCCAGCATTTT.

The chain recombines TRBV5-1 with TRBJ2-1; D gene unclear. V shed 4 bases and J shed 4 bases, with 18 bases lying between them. This CDR3 is 16 amino acids long. Germline CDR1 SGHRS, CDR2 YFSETQ. Here the CDR3 reads CASSPAGSYTYNEQFF. The CDR3 DNA sequence: TGCGCCAGCAGCCCCGCTGGGTCATACACATACAATGAGCAGTTCTTC.

This sequence joins TRBV18 and TRBJ1-1; no reliable D call. The CDR3 runs to 13 residues. Trimming cost V 6 bases and J 3 bases, with 11 bases left between them. The V gene's germline CDR1 is KGHSH and CDR2 LQKENI. CDR3 sequence reads: CASSVSSYTEAFF. As DNA, the CDR3 is TGTGCCAGCTCTGTTTCGTCGTACACTGAAGCTTTCTTT. The variable domain in full, completed from reference TRBV18 and TRBJ1-1, reads NAGVMQNPRHLVRRRGQEARLRCSPMKGHSHVYWYRQLPEEGLKFMVYLQKENIIDESGMPKERFSAEFPKEGPSILRIQQVVRGDSAAYFCASSVSSYTEAFFGQGTRLTVV.

V and J are TRBV27 and TRBJ2-3; TRBD1 matches at 9 bases. Germline V gene sequence: CDR1 MNHEY, CDR2 SMNVEV (reference sequence). After removal of 5 bases from V and 1 base from J, the junction contained 4 bases not matched to a gene. The CDR3 spans 15 residues. The CDR3 here is CASSIRQGGTDTQYF. Here the CDR3 DNA reads TGTGCCAGCAGTATTCGACAGGGGGGCACAGATACGCAGTATTTT.

The chain carries TRBV7-9 and TRBJ2-7, with D tentatively TRBD2 (6 bases). The CDR3 contains 14 residues. CDR1 and CDR2 from the germline V gene are SEHNR and FQNEAQ (reference sequence). The V gene lost 5 bases and the J gene lost 0 bases, with 11 bases spanning the gap. The CDR3 DNA follows: TGTGCCAGCAGCGGTCTAGCGAGCTCCTACGAGCAGTACTTC. Protein sequence: CASSGLASSYEQYF.

The chain couples TRBV29-1 to TRBJ2-5; 7 bases align to TRBD2. Germline values: CDR1 SQVTM, CDR2 ANQGSEA. V was clipped by 1 base and J by 5 bases; unmatched bases: 7. There are 14 residues in the CDR3. DNA for the CDR3: TGCAGCGTTGAAGGCGGACTAGTAGCGGAGACCCAGTACTTC. Encoded protein: CSVEGGLVAETQYF. Supplemented by reference TRBV29-1 and TRBJ2-5, the full variable domain reads SAVISQKPSRDICQRGTSLTIQCQVDSQVTMMFWYRQQPGQSLTLIATANQGSEATYESGFVIDKFPISRPNLTFSTLTVSNMSPEDSSIYLCSVEGGLVAETQYFGPGTRLLVL.